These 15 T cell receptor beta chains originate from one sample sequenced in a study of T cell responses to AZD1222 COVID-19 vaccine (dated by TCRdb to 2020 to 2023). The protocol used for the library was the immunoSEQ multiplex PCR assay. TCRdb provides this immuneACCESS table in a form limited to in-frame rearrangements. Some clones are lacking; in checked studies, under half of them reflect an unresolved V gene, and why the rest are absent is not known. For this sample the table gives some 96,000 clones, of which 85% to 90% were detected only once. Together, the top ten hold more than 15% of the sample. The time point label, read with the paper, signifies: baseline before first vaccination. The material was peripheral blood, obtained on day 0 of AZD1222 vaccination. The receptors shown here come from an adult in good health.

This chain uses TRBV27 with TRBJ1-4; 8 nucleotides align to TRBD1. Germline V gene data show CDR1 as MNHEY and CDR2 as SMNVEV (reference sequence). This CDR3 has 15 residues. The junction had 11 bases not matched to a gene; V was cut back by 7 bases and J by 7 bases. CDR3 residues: CASNPAGGRREKLFF. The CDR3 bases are TGTGCCAGCAACCCCGCAGGGGGCCGGCGTGAAAAACTGTTTTTT.

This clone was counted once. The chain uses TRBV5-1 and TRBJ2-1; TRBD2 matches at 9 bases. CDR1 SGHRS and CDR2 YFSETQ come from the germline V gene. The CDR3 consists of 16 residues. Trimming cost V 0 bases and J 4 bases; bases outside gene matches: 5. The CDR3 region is CASSLEASGGYNEQFF. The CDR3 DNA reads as TGCGCCAGCAGCTTGGAGGCCAGCGGGGGGTACAATGAGCAGTTCTTC. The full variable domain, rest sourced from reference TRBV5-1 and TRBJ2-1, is KAGVTQTPRYLIKTRGQQVTLSCSPISGHRSVSWYQQTPGQGLQFLFEYFSETQRNKGNFPGRFSGRQFSNSRSEMNVSTLELGDSALYLCASSLEASGGYNEQFFGPGTRLTVL.

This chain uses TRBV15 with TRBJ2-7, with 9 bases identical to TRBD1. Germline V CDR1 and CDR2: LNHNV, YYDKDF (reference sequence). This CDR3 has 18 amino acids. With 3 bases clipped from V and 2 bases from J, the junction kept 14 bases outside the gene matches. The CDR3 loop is CATSSGRRGTGNTYEQYF. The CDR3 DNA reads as TGTGCCACCAGCAGTGGTCGGCGGGGGACAGGGAATACCTACGAGCAGTACTTC.

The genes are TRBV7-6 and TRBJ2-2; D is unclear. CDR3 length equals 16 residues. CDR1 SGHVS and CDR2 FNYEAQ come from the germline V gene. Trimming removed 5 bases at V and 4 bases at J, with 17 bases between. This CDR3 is CASSPPRTPPTGELFF. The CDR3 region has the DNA TGTGCCAGCAGCCCCCCACGTACTCCCCCCACCGGGGAGCTGTTTTTT. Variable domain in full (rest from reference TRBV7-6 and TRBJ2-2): GAGVSQSPRYKVTKRGQDVALRCDPISGHVSLYWYRQALGQGPEFLTYFNYEAQQDKSGLPNDRFSAERPEGSISTLTIQRTEQRDSAMYRCASSPPRTPPTGELFFGEGSRLTVL.

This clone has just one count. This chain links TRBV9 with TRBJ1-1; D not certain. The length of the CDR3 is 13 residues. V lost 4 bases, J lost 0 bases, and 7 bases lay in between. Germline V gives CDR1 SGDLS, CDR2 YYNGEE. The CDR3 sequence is CASSPDLNTEAFF. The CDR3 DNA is TGTGCCAGCAGCCCGGACCTGAACACTGAAGCTTTCTTT.

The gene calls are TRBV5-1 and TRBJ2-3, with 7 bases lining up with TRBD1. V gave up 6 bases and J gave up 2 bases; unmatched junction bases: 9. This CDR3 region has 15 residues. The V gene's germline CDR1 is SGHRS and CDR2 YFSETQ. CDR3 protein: CASTSLDRNTDTQYF. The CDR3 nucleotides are TGCGCCAGCACCTCCTTGGACAGGAACACAGATACGCAGTATTTT.

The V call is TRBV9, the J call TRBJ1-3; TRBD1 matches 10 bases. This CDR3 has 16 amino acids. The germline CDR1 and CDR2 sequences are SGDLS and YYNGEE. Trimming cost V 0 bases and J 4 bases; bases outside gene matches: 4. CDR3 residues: CASSVGGTGDGNTIYF. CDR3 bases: TGTGCCAGCAGCGTAGGTGGGACAGGGGACGGAAACACCATATATTTT. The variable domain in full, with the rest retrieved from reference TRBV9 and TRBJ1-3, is DSGVTQTPKHLITATGQRVTLRCSPRSGDLSVYWYQQSLDQGLQFLIQYYNGEERAKGNILERFSAQQFPDLHSELNLSSLELGDSALYFCASSVGGTGDGNTIYFGEGSWLTVV.

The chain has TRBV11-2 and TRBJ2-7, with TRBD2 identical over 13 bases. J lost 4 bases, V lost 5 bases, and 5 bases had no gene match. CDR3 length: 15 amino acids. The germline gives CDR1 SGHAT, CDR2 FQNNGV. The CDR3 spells CASSPGTSGKYEQYF. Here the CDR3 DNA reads TGTGCCAGCAGCCCCGGGACTAGCGGGAAATACGAGCAGTACTTC.

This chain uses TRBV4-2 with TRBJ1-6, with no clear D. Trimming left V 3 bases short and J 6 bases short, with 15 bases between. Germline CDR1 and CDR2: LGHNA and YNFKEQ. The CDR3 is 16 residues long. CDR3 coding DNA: TGTGCCAGCAGCCAGTCACAGAACCCGGCTAATTCACCCCTCCACTTT. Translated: CASSQSQNPANSPLHF.

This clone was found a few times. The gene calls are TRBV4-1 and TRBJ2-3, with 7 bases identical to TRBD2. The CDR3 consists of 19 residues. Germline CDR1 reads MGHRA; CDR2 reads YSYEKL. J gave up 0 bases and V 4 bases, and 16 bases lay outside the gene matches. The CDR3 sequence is CASSPFTAIRRGSTDTQYF. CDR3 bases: TGCGCCAGCAGCCCCTTTACAGCAATACGGCGGGGGAGCACAGATACGCAGTATTTT.

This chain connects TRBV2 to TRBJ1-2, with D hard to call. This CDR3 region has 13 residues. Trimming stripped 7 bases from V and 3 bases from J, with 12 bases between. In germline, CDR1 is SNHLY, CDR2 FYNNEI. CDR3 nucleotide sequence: TGTGCCAGCAATGCGGGATTCGACTATGGCTACACCTTC. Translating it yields CASNAGFDYGYTF.

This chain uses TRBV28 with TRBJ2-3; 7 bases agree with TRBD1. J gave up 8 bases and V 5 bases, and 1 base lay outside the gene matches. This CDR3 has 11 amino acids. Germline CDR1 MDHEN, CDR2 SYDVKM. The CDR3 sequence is CASSDRATQYF. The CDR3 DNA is TGTGCCAGCAGTGACAGGGCTACGCAGTATTTT.

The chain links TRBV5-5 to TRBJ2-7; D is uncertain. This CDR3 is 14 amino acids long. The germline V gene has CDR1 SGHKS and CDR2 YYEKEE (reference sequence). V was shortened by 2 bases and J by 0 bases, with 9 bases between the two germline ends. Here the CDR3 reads CASSFPGASYEQYF. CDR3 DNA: TGTGCCAGCAGCTTCCCAGGCGCCTCCTACGAGCAGTACTTC.

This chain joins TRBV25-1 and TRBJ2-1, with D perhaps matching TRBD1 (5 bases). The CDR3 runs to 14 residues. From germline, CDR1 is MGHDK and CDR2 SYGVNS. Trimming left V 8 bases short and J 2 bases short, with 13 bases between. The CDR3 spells CASASQTAYNEQFF. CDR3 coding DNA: TGTGCCAGCGCTTCCCAGACAGCCTACAATGAGCAGTTCTTC.

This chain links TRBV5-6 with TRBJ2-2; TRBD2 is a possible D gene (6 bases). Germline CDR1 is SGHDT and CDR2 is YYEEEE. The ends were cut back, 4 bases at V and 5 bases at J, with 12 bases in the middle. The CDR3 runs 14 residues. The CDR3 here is CASSTGVGTGELFF. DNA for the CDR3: TGTGCCAGCAGCACGGGAGTGGGGACCGGGGAGCTGTTTTTT. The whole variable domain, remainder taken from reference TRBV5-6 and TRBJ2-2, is DAGVTQSPTHLIKTRGQQVTLRCSPKSGHDTVSWYQQALGQGPQFIFQYYEEEERQRGNFPDRFSGHQFPNYSSELNVNALLLGDSALYLCASSTGVGTGELFFGEGSRLTVL.